This T cell receptor beta chain comes out of a study of T cell clonality in common variable immunodeficiency. By sample fraction, this clone is medium-sized. As yet, its antigen is unknown. Read data end 3 residues before the CDR3 end; the end is taken from the germline J gene. The data were produced by immunoSEQ multiplex PCR, yet TCRdb's version contains in-frame clones alone and is incomplete. The sample gives 35,000 to 50,000 clones, none seen only once, and the top ten clones hold about 1.3%. V was pared by 3 bases and J by 4 bases, with 8 bases of the junction left unmatched. CDR1 and CDR2 from the germline V gene are DFQATT and SNEGSKA (reference sequence). The CDR3 spans 14 residues. Broader study findings: CVID subjects shared fewer TCRbeta clones than healthy controls did. TCRbeta clonality was increased in CVID versus healthy controls. Links between repertoire features and CVID complications were heterogeneity-limited.

Input material: peripheral blood mononuclear cells. This rearrangement joins TRBV20-1 to TRBJ2-5, with 7 bases aligning to TRBD2. The receptor's source is a person between 18 and 69 years old in good health. The part of the CDR3 DNA that was read is TGCAGTGCTAGCCTCCCGGCTAGCGGAGAGACC. Translating gives CSASLPASGET. The CDR3, in full, reads CSASLPASGETQYF.